This TCR beta chain was sequenced in a study of T cell responses to AZD1222 COVID-19 vaccine. Points on this clone: The antigen is undetermined.

CDR1 SGHRS and CDR2 YFSETQ come from the germline V gene. This CDR3 is 15 amino acids long. The J segment lost 6 bases and the V segment lost 0 bases, leaving 7 bases of the junction unmatched. Whole-study results and caveats: The donor cohort was predominantly white British with a female majority, and clonal diversity may have been underestimated.

TCRdb's table, derived via immunoSEQ multiplex PCR, lists solely in-frame clones and lacks some. The sample lists around 140,000 clones, 90% to 95% occurring once. This receptor was identified in an adult in good health. V and J are TRBV5-1 and TRBJ2-7; 9 bases match TRBD1. Sample: peripheral blood, taken on day 0 of AZD1222 vaccination. CDR3 DNA: TGCGCCAGCAGCTTGGAGGGACAGGGAGGTTCCGAGCAGTACTTC. It encodes CASSLEGQGGSEQYF.